This T cell receptor (beta chain) was retrieved from a study of human T cells and chemical hapten exposure. Study-level results: Expanded TCRs formed significantly more large CDR3 similarity clusters than controls.

The time point was: pre-sensitization, week 0. Described treatment: therapeutic diphenylcyclopropenone sensitization with weekly scalp DPC. This CDR3 has 11 residues. Germline CDR1 is SQVTM and CDR2 is ANQGSEA. The V end lost 8 bases, the J end lost 1 base, and 8 bases lay between the germline ends. TCRdb re-called the RACE reads through MiXCR, storing one row per CDR3 protein. The sample contains about 80,000 distinct CDR3 sequences, roughly 15% of which appear only once. This clonotype occurred a few times. What it recognizes is unknown. This rearrangement joins TRBV29-1 to TRBJ2-5, with D maybe TRBD1 (6 bases). The sequence derives from a woman between 45 and 65 years old with alopecia areata. Some clones in this sample may be carry-over from other donors' samples. The sequencing used whole blood, collected in connection with sensitization to the hapten diphenylcyclopropenone (DPC). The chain's CDR3 is CSHRVQETQYF. The CDR3 nucleotides are TGCAGCCACAGGGTCCAAGAGACCCAGTACTTC.